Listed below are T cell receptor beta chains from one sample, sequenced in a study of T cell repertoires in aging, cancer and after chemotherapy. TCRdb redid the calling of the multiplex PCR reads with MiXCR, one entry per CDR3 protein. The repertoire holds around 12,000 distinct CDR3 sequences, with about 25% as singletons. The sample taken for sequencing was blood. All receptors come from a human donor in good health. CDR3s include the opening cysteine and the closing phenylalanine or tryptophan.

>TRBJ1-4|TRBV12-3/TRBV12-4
CASSPGGSVEKLFF
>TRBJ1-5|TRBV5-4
CASSFSGGPQPQHF
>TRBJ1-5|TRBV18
CASSKGLGENQPQHF
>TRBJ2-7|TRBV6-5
CASSPGGGGRWEQYF
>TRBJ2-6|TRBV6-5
CASSTGVSGANVLTF
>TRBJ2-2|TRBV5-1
CASSLIPVTSGTTAGELFF
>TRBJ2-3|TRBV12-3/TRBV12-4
CASSFEGRTDTQYF
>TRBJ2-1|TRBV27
CASSFGAYNEQFF
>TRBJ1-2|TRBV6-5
CASSYSTAGWGYTF
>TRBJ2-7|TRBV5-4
CASSQPGAKYEQYF
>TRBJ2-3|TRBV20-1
CSQPISGTDTQYF
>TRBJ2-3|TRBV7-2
CASRRDRRSDTQYF
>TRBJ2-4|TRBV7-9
CASSSRELAKNIQYF
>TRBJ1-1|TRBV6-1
CASSELVNTEAFF
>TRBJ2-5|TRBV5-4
CASSRSSGGAIWETQYF
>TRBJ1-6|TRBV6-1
CASSLTGSYNSPLHF
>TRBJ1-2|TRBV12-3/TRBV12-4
CASSLAHLGQRRFYGYTF
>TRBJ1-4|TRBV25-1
CASSDVGSNEKLFF
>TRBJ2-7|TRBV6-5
CASSRTGAGEQYF
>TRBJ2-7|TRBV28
CASTAAYEQYF
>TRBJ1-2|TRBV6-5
CASSYSSQGRPSAF
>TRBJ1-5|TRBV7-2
CASSLLSRGQGQPQHF
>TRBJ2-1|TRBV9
CASSGSLEGRSYNEQFF
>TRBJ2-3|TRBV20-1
CSARDMRRQGAAGRDTQYF
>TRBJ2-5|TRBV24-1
CATSDLIQGVRETQYF
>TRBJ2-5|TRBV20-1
CSANNLERRGSETQYF
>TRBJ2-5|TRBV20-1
CSASSVRAGGPGETQYF
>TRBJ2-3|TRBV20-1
CSAAGTSAGTQYF
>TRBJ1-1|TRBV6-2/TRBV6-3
CASTGQGAVEAFF
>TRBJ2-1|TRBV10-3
CAIISSTSGGRSLSYNEQFF
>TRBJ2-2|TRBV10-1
CASSGGQNLLNTGELFF
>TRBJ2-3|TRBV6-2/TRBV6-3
CASSDRQGGTDTQYF
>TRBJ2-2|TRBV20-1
CSARDGSGLAGELFF
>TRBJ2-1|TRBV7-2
CASSQDQAGEQFF
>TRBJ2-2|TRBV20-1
CSARDHLAGVTGELFF
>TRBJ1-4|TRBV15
CATQRATNEKLFF
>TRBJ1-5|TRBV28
CASSLMAGVGPQHF
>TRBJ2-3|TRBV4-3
CASSQEVSGGAAYTQYF
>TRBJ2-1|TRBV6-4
CASSDGTGGNEQFF
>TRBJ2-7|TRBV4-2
CASSAGLAGGPDEQYF
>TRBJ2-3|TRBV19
CASRARVSTDTQYF
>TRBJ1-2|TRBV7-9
CASSPQTTGTRVPRF
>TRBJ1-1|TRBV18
CASSPGTGFVMNTEAFF
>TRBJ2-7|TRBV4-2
CASSQVFTPSYEQYF
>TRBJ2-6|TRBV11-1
CASSPGAGANVLTF
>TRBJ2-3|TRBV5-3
CASSLFRSGGTSTDTQYF
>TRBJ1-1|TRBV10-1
CASSEGVWTEAFF
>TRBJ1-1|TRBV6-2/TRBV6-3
CASSYSSPSKGRNTEAFF
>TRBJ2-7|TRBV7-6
CASSPLGRAGEQYF
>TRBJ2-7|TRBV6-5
CASSLERGRNPQYF
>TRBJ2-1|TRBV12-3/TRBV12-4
CASSPMGGAIYNEQFF
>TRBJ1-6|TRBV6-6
CASSVDISSYNSPLHF
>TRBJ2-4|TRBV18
CASSPRDRVKNIQYF
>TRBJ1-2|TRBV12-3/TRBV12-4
CASSRGRGDGYTF
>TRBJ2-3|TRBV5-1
CASSDAGSTDTQYF
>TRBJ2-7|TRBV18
CASSPRGHPPYEQYF
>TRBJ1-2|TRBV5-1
CASSEGQGPYGYTF
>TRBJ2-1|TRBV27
CASRGLRGNNEQFF
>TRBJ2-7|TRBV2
CASSETGEAYEQYF